This T cell receptor beta chain emerged from a study of OX40 agonist ivuxolimab in advanced cancers. Study information: Age averaged around 60 years (range about 23 to 80), and 80% to 90% were male. The study's findings and limits: The average count of expanded clones was higher among CD8+ T cells than among CD4+. Within 6 weeks, CD4+ and CD8+ blood T cells expanded clonally at 0.1 to 3.0 mg/kg.

The germline gives CDR1 SNHLY, CDR2 FYNNEI. CDR3 length equals 12 residues. Trimming shortened V by 9 bases and J by 1 base, and 7 bases separated the two germline ends. A note on this clone: The antigen remains unidentified.

The data were produced by immunoSEQ multiplex PCR, yet TCRdb's version contains in-frame clones alone and is incomplete. In the table there are over 80,000 clones, about nine tenths of which are singletons. Patients were ineligible given autoimmune disease history or systemic immunosuppression. The chain has TRBV2 and TRBJ1-5; D is uncertain. This clonotype was obtained from an adult with an advanced solid tumor such as melanoma, head and neck, liver or kidney cancer. The sequencing here drew on CD4+ or CD8+ T cells sorted from blood, taken in a trial of the OX40 agonist ivuxolimab. Here the CDR3 DNA reads TGTGCCAGTAAAAGGAGCAATCAGCCCCAGCATTTT. Encoded protein: CASKRSNQPQHF.